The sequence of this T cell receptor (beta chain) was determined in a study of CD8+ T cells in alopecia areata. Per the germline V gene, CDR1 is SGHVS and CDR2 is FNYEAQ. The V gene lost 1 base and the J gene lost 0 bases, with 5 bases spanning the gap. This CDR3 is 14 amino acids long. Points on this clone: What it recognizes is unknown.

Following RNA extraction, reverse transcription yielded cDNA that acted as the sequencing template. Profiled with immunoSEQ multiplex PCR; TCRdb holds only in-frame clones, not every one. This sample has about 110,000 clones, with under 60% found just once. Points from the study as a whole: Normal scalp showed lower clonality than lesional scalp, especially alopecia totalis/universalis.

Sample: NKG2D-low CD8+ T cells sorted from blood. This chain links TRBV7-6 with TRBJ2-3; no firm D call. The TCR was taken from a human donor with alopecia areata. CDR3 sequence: CASSLEVSTDTQYF. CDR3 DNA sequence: TGTGCCAGCAGCTTAGAAGTGAGCACAGATACGCAGTATTTT. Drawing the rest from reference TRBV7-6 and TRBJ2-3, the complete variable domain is GAGVSQSPRYKVTKRGQDVALRCDPISGHVSLYWYRQALGQGPEFLTYFNYEAQQDKSGLPNDRFSAERPEGSISTLTIQRTEQRDSAMYRCASSLEVSTDTQYFGPGTRLTVL.